This T cell receptor (beta chain) was recorded in a study of cytomegalovirus exposure and HLA in healthy donors. Study conclusions and caveats: The number of N-insertions in an Asian-associated ancestry cluster was reportedly below the roughly 700-donor mean in a later analysis. In a later analysis, specific HLA alleles were associated with more than 15,000 TCR beta sequences at a 0.05 false discovery rate.

The PCR was carried out with 60 Vbeta primers and 13 Jbeta primers. The table came from immunoSEQ multiplex PCR; TCRdb's copy has only in-frame clones and leaves some out. The sample has 100,000 or so clones; about 83% are singletons. The CDR3 is 14 residues long. CDR1 and CDR2 from the germline V gene are MRHNA and SNTAGT. V was trimmed by 6 bases and J by 2 bases, leaving 13 bases between them. In this sample, this clone turned up once. What it recognizes is unknown. The origin of this receptor is a female donor in good health and CMV-seronegative. Sequencing input: PBMCs. The V call is TRBV6-4, the J call TRBJ2-5; D is possibly TRBD2 (5 bases). CDR3 sequence reads: CASSLQSGQETQYF. The CDR3 nucleotides read TGTGCCAGCAGCTTACAGTCGGGACAAGAGACCCAGTACTTC.